This passage covers 27 T cell receptor beta chains from one sample sequenced in a study of T-cell memory formation after mild COVID-19. TCRdb redid the calling of the 5' RACE reads with MiXCR, one entry per CDR3 protein. The sample consists of a few hundred thousand distinct CDR3 sequences, 28% of them appearing once. Sample: PBMCs or a T cell subset sorted from them (not recorded which). The receptor source for this set is an adult woman who had mild COVID-19 (a few samples of this study predate the infection). Cell type and time point are not known.

This clonotype was detected only a few times. The rearrangement joins TRBV12-3 or TRBV12-4 to TRBJ1-2, with 10 nucleotides matching TRBD1. V shed 6 bases, J shed 3 bases, and the junction held 19 bases outside the gene matches. CDR3 length: 19 amino acids. CDR3 region: CASSPYDRGRWNGYYGYTF. CDR3 coding DNA: TGTGCCAGCAGCCCCTACGACAGGGGGCGATGGAACGGCTACTATGGCTACACCTTC.

This clonotype was recorded a few times. This chain joins TRBV4-3 and TRBJ2-2, with 11 bases lining up with TRBD2. The CDR3 contains 17 residues. From germline, CDR1 is LGHNA and CDR2 YSLEER. V lost 0 bases to trimming and J lost 6 bases; unmatched junction nucleotides: 6. Here the CDR3 DNA reads TGCGCCAGCAGCCAAGAGCGGACTAGCGGGCCAGCCGGGGAGCTGTTTTTT. Translated: CASSQERTSGPAGELFF.

The chain links TRBV5-4 to TRBJ2-2; D is uncertain. The CDR3 covers 16 residues. Germline-derived CDR1 and CDR2 are SGHNT and YYREEE (reference sequence). V was clipped by 2 bases and J by 1 base, with 12 bases between them. The CDR3 bases are TGTGCCAGCAGCTTTAAGGGCATCAAGAACACCGGGGAGCTGTTTTTT. It encodes CASSFKGIKNTGELFF.

This clonotype has a handful of counts. The gene calls are TRBV12-3 or TRBV12-4 and TRBJ1-6; no clear D. This CDR3 contains 15 residues. Trimming shortened V by 7 bases and J by 6 bases, and 16 bases separated the two germline ends. CDR3 sequence reads: CASKGAIRPNSPLHF. The CDR3, as DNA: TGTGCCAGCAAGGGTGCAATTAGGCCTAATTCACCCCTCCACTTT.

This CDR3 reads CASSPGTVSSTEAFF. The CDR3 bases are TGCGCCAGCAGCCCGGGGACAGTATCGAGCACTGAAGCTTTCTTT. V gene TRBV5-1 combines with J gene TRBJ1-1, with 7 positions matching TRBD1. CDR3 length: 15 amino acids. J was trimmed by 4 bases and V by 4 bases; bases with no gene match: 10. Looked up from germline, CDR1 is SGHRS and CDR2 is YFSETQ.

A few counts support this clonotype. The chain uses TRBV24-1 and TRBJ2-1, with TRBD2 matching 12 bases. The CDR3 runs to 16 residues. Per the germline V gene, CDR1 is KGHDR and CDR2 is SFDVKD. J gave up 7 bases and V 4 bases, and 7 bases lay outside the gene matches. For the CDR3, the DNA is TGTGCCACCAGTGACACCACCGGGACTAGCGGGAATGAGCAGTTCTTC. Protein sequence: CATSDTTGTSGNEQFF.

The CDR3 sequence is CASSDAGGRNEQFF. The CDR3, as DNA: TGTGCCAGCAGTGACGCGGGAGGTAGAAATGAGCAGTTCTTC. This chain links TRBV6-4 with TRBJ2-1, with TRBD2 matching over 8 bases. Germline V lookup: CDR1 MRHNA, CDR2 SNTAGT. The CDR3 sequence is 14 residues long. The V and J ends lost 2 bases and 7 bases, in that order; junction bases with no gene match: 4.

This clonotype was counted between two and nine times. This rearrangement joins TRBV7-9 to TRBJ1-1; the D gene is possibly TRBD1 (5 bases). This CDR3 spans 13 amino acids. Germline loops: CDR1 SEHNR, CDR2 FQNEAQ (reference sequence). Trimming took 1 base from V and 10 from J, leaving 13 bases between them. CDR3 in DNA: TGTGCCAGCAGCTTAGAGTACAGCGGGGGAGCTTTCTTT. Protein product: CASSLEYSGGAFF.

The chain uses TRBV5-1 and TRBJ2-7, with TRBD2 as a possible D gene (5 bases). This CDR3 has 14 residues. V was clipped by 3 bases and J by 2 bases, with 12 bases between them. Germline V CDR1 and CDR2: SGHRS, YFSETQ. The CDR3 DNA sequence: TGCGCCAGCAGCTCTAAGGACGGGACCTACGAGCAGTACTTC. Translation gives CASSSKDGTYEQYF.

The V and J genes are TRBV24-1 and TRBJ2-1; 7 bases match TRBD2. CDR3 size: 17 residues. Germline trimming cut 3 bases from V and 5 bases from J; bases unmatched to any gene: 12. CDR1 KGHDR and CDR2 SFDVKD come from the germline V gene. The CDR3: CATSDPRGSGQNNEQFF. CDR3 bases: TGTGCCACCAGTGATCCCCGGGGTAGCGGGCAAAACAATGAGCAGTTCTTC.

V and J are TRBV4-1 and TRBJ2-3, with D possibly matching TRBD2 (5 bases). Trimming shortened V by 4 bases and J by 2 bases, and 10 bases separated the two germline ends. The germline V gene encodes CDR1 MGHRA and CDR2 YSYEKL. The CDR3 contains 14 residues. The CDR3 loop is CASSPPGVTDTQYF. The CDR3 nucleotides are TGCGCCAGCAGCCCCCCCGGGGTCACAGATACGCAGTATTTT.

The chain employs TRBV5-6 and TRBJ2-2; 9 nucleotides agree with TRBD2. Germline CDR1 SGHDT, CDR2 YYEEEE. V lost 2 bases and J lost 5; bases outside the gene matches: 10. The CDR3 covers 17 residues. The CDR3 is CASSFLDGLARTGELFF. The CDR3 nucleotides read TGTGCCAGCAGCTTCCTAGATGGACTAGCGCGTACCGGGGAGCTGTTTTTT.

This clonotype was observed a handful of times. The rearrangement links TRBV15 to TRBJ1-6; maybe TRBD1 (6 bases). Germline V gene data show CDR1 as LNHNV and CDR2 as YYDKDF (reference sequence). The CDR3 runs 19 residues. The V gene lost 6 bases and the J gene lost 0 bases, with 21 bases spanning the gap. Here the CDR3 DNA reads TGTGCCACCAGGGACGGGGGGCTCACCCGGAGCTCCTATAATTCACCCCTCCACTTT. Amino acid sequence: CATRDGGLTRSSYNSPLHF.

The rearrangement joins TRBV29-1 to TRBJ2-7; 9 bases align to TRBD1. V was clipped by 3 bases and J by 6 bases; unmatched bases: 9. The CDR3 runs 14 residues. Germline lookup yields CDR1 SQVTM and CDR2 ANQGSEA. This chain's CDR3 is CSVDPSGTGLEQYF. In DNA form, the CDR3 reads TGCAGCGTTGACCCTTCCGGGACAGGGCTCGAGCAGTACTTC.

The V gene is TRBV29-1, the J gene TRBJ1-2; D perhaps matches TRBD1 (5 bases). The V end was cut by 3 bases, the J end by 8 bases, with 16 bases between. The CDR3 extends over 13 amino acids. Germline V gives CDR1 SQVTM, CDR2 ANQGSEA. The CDR3 coding sequence is TGCAGCGTTGAGCACAGGACTAGTATAGGCTACACCTTC. Its translation: CSVEHRTSIGYTF.

A remark on this clonotype: Mismatch with germline at one junction end may stem from a read error. The rearrangement joins TRBV9 to TRBJ2-2, with 8 bases fitting TRBD2. Germline CDR1 is SGDLS and CDR2 is YYNGEE. This CDR3 spans 15 amino acids. The CDR3 DNA reads TGTGCCAGCAGCCCGGGGGGGGCGGCCACCGTGGAGCTGTTTTTT. This encodes CASSPGGAATVELFF.

This sequence joins TRBV21-1 and TRBJ1-1; TRBD1, as called in the table, went unchecked against the DNA. TRBV21-1 is assigned pseudogene status. This CDR3 has 17 residues. In nucleotides, the CDR3 is TGTGCCAGCAGCAAACAAAGGGGGAAGGGCTCAAACACTGAAGCTTTCTTT. Amino acids: CASSKQRGKGSNTEAFF.

This clonotype was observed a handful of times. This chain links TRBV5-1 with TRBJ2-7; 7 positions match TRBD1. CDR3 length: 15 residues. V was pared by 2 bases and J by 2 bases, with 7 bases of the junction left unmatched. The germline V gene encodes CDR1 SGHRS and CDR2 YFSETQ. The CDR3 DNA reads as TGCGCCAGCAGCTTCAATACAGGGGAAGCCTACGAGCAGTACTTC. Its translation is CASSFNTGEAYEQYF.

This clonotype was counted a few times. The CDR3 nucleotides read TGTGCCAGCAGCCCGACTAGCGGGGCGGTCGGGTACGAGCAGTACTTC. Translation: CASSPTSGAVGYEQYF. J is TRBJ2-7 and V is TRBV12-3 or TRBV12-4, with 11 bases fitting TRBD2. The CDR3 is 16 amino acids. The ends lost 6 bases at V and 4 bases at J; junction bases unmatched: 11.

The chain combines TRBV27 with TRBJ2-5; possibly TRBD2 for D (7 bases). Looked up from germline, CDR1 is MNHEY and CDR2 is SMNVEV (reference sequence). CDR3 length: 14 residues. The V end was cut by 6 bases, the J end by 4 bases, with 15 bases between. This chain's CDR3 is CASSWEGRGETQYF. In nucleotides, the CDR3 is TGTGCCAGCAGCTGGGAGGGCAGGGGAGAGACCCAGTACTTC.

The sample holds a few counts of this clonotype. This sequence joins TRBV29-1 and TRBJ2-2; 9 nucleotides match TRBD2. In germline, CDR1 is SQVTM, CDR2 ANQGSEA. The CDR3 is 16 amino acids. The trim removed 4 bases at V and 0 bases at J, leaving 6 bases unmatched. Written as DNA, the CDR3 is TGCAGCGTTGCGGCACTAGCGGGTTCGAACACCGGGGAGCTGTTTTTT. This translates into CSVAALAGSNTGELFF.

J is TRBJ1-1 and V is TRBV12-3 or TRBV12-4; the D is unclear. V lost 4 bases, J lost 3 bases, and 9 bases lay in between. The CDR3 has 13 residues. CDR3 protein: CASSWEVDTEAFF. As DNA, the CDR3 is TGTGCCAGCAGTTGGGAAGTGGACACTGAAGCTTTCTTT.

J is TRBJ2-7 and V is TRBV7-2; D call uncertain. V was pared by 5 bases and J by 2 bases, with 10 bases between. Germline V gene lookup returns CDR1 SGHTA and CDR2 FQGNSA. The CDR3 is made up of 13 amino acids. The chain's CDR3 is CASSMNPAYEQYF. CDR3 DNA sequence: TGTGCCAGCAGCATGAACCCGGCCTACGAGCAGTACTTC.

This chain connects TRBV14 to TRBJ2-7, with D possibly being TRBD2 (6 bases). CDR3 length: 15 residues. Trimming left V 1 base short and J 5 bases short, with 15 bases between. Germline CDR1 reads SGHDN; CDR2 reads FVKESK. The CDR3 sequence: CASSQVGGSVNEQYF. CDR3 in DNA: TGTGCCAGCAGCCAAGTGGGGGGTTCGGTTAACGAGCAGTACTTC.

This clonotype was seen a handful of times. The rearrangement links TRBV7-3 to TRBJ2-7; no reliable D call. Germline-derived CDR1 and CDR2 are SGHTA and FQGTGA. The CDR3 sequence is 14 residues long. Between the trimmed V and J ends, which lost 2 bases and 3 bases, there was a span of 11 bases. The CDR3 spells CASSLGGRNYEQYF. The CDR3 bases are TGTGCCAGCAGCTTAGGCGGCAGAAACTACGAGCAGTACTTC.

This clonotype was seen more than once but under ten times. This rearrangement joins TRBV9 to TRBJ2-3; 7 bases align to TRBD1. The CDR3 extends over 15 amino acids. From germline, CDR1 is SGDLS and CDR2 YYNGEE. Trimming at V came to 0 bases and at J to 2 bases, leaving 3 bases not matched to a gene. CDR3 sequence: CASSVVGTVTDTQYF. As DNA, the CDR3 is TGTGCCAGCAGCGTAGTTGGGACAGTCACAGATACGCAGTATTTT.

V gene TRBV2 combines with J gene TRBJ2-7; weak D call: TRBD2 (6 bases). V was pared by 5 bases and J by 7 bases, with 21 bases between. This CDR3 comprises 15 residues. The germline gives CDR1 SNHLY, CDR2 FYNNEI. CDR3 nucleotides: TGTGCCAGCAGTCCACTCCGTCTAGCGTTCCGGGAGCAGTACTTC. Protein sequence: CASSPLRLAFREQYF.